A selection of T cell receptor beta chains follows, all from one sample in a study of T cells in localized non-small cell lung cancer. TCRdb's table, derived via immunoSEQ multiplex PCR, lists solely in-frame clones and lacks some. The profile shows about 1,100 clones, 23% of them singletons. Sequencing used normal lung tissue next to the tumor, obtained before any cancer treatment. The receptors here all came from a male donor older than 55 with stage I lung adenocarcinoma. Each CDR3 is given with its conserved first and last residue. The order of the fields is V gene, D gene, clone size, J gene, CDR3 protein, CDR3 DNA. D genes are given only for firm matches. Clone size is stated in some rows and not others, as once, few, many or a class when expanded.

TRBV6-8,-,few,TRBJ2-7,CASREGPNTYEQYF,TGTGCCAGCAGAGAGGGCCCCAACACTTACGAGCAGTACTTC
TRBV7-4,-,-,TRBJ1-2,CASRLPLSGRSTDGYTF,TGTGCCAGCAGGTTACCGCTGAGTGGACGGTCGACGGATGGCTACACCTTC
TRBV10-2,-,once,TRBJ2-1,CASSLPPEKTKSGDEQFF,TGCGCCAGCTCACTCCCCCCGGAGAAGACTAAATCAGGGGATGAGCAGTTCTTC
TRBV6-8,TRBD1,few,TRBJ1-1,CASRDSGTGASRAFF,TGTGCCAGCAGAGACTCCGGGACAGGGGCTTCTCGTGCTTTCTTT
TRBV6-8,-,-,TRBJ1-5,CASSYSGMGNQPQHF,TGTGCCAGCAGTTACTCGGGGATGGGCAATCAGCCCCAGCATTTT
TRBV28,-,-,TRBJ2-2,CGSGRLANTGELFF,TGTGGCAGCGGTAGGCTAGCGAACACCGGGGAGCTGTTTTTT
TRBV11-3,TRBD2,-,TRBJ2-3,CASSSGTSGLTDTQYF,TGTGCCAGCAGCTCCGGGACTAGCGGTCTCACAGATACGCAGTATTTT
TRBV29-1,TRBD1,-,TRBJ1-2,CSVVSRQGAGGGYTF,TGCAGCGTTGTTTCTCGACAGGGGGCAGGTGGTGGCTACACCTTC
TRBV28,TRBD1,few,TRBJ2-7,CASSLTGTGHYEQYF,TGTGCCAGCAGTTTAACGGGGACAGGGCACTACGAGCAGTACTTC
TRBV28,TRBD1,few,TRBJ2-7,CASSPPNRQGSEQYF,TGTGCCAGCAGCCCCCCTAATAGACAGGGCTCCGAGCAGTACTTC
TRBV11-3,-,-,TRBJ1-1,CASSARTREPEAFF,TGTGCCAGCAGCGCCCGAACTAGAGAGCCTGAAGCTTTCTTT
TRBV11-3,-,-,TRBJ2-5,CASSSVPGPQGTQYF,TGTGCCAGCAGCTCAGTGCCGGGGCCACAGGGGACCCAGTACTTC
TRBV5-1,TRBD2,-,TRBJ2-2,CASSRMTSGAGELFF,TGCGCCAGCAGCCGTATGACTAGCGGGGCCGGGGAGCTGTTTTTT
TRBV29-1,TRBD2,-,TRBJ2-5,CSVGFSAGEVGETQYF,TGCAGCGTTGGCTTCTCTGCGGGAGAGGTGGGGGAGACCCAGTACTTC
TRBV7-6,-,-,TRBJ2-7,CASSFSAYAYEQYF,TGTGCCAGCAGCTTTAGCGCATACGCCTACGAGCAGTACTTC
TRBV4-1,TRBD1,few,TRBJ2-3,CASRGQGADTQYF,TGCGCCAGCAGGGGACAGGGGGCAGACACGCAGTATTTT
TRBV30,TRBD1,-,TRBJ2-7,CAWSSGQPGRYEQYF,TGTGCCTGGAGTTCGGGACAGCCGGGGCGGTACGAGCAGTACTTC
TRBV6-8,TRBD2,medium-sized,TRBJ2-7,CASSFPLSGVSSYEQYF,TGTGCCAGCAGTTTTCCCCTGAGCGGGGTTAGCTCCTACGAGCAGTACTTC
TRBV29-1,TRBD1,few,TRBJ2-7,CSVRRGPSYEQYF,TGCAGCGTGCGCAGGGGGCCCTCCTACGAGCAGTACTTC
TRBV25-1,-,-,TRBJ2-2,CASSTMGRTGELFF,TGTGCCAGCAGTACAATGGGAAGGACCGGGGAGCTGTTTTTT
TRBV7-1,-,-,TRBJ1-1,CASSSEVGTEAFF,TGTGCCAGCAGCTCTGAGGTCGGCACTGAAGCTTTCTTT
TRBV11-3,TRBD2,-,TRBJ2-1,CASSRTPSVAGGFNEQFF,TGTGCCAGCAGCCGGACTCCATCCGTAGCGGGAGGGTTTAATGAGCAGTTCTTC
TRBV19,TRBD2,-,TRBJ2-5,CASSIGLAGRGETQYF,TGTGCCAGTAGTATCGGACTAGCGGGCCGGGGGGAGACCCAGTACTTC
TRBV18,TRBD2,-,TRBJ2-7,CASSPGRGGYEQYF,TGTGCCAGCTCACCGGGACGGGGGGGCTACGAGCAGTACTTC
TRBV10-2,-,-,TRBJ2-7,CASSYPSRSAEQYF,TGCGCCAGCAGTTACCCGTCGCGGTCTGCCGAGCAGTACTTC
TRBV6-8,-,few,TRBJ2-7,CASSYVRRRATSYEQYF,TGTGCCAGCAGTTACGTTCGGAGGCGCGCCACTTCCTACGAGCAGTACTTC
TRBV19,TRBD2,-,TRBJ2-3,CASKVGRESRDTQYF,TGTGCCAGTAAAGTAGGGCGGGAGAGCCGGGATACGCAGTATTTT